This TCR beta chain stems from a study of T cells in Graves' hyperthyroidism and ophthalmopathy. Using RNA transcripts as the source, TCR beta CDR3 regions were amplified. An initial round of RT-PCR targeting the TCR CDR3 relied on the HTBI primer set. TCRdb fed the multiplex PCR reads into MiXCR, producing one record per CDR3 protein. The top ten clones hold 10% of a sample with tens of thousands of distinct CDR3 sequences, roughly 46% of them seen once. Per germline, CDR1 MDHEN and CDR2 SYDVKM. This CDR3 is 14 amino acids long. V dropped 5 bases and J dropped 1 base, with 9 bases sitting between them. This clonotype was detected many times.

This sequence was found in a woman between 25 and 40 years old with Graves' hyperthyroidism. The gene calls are TRBV28 and TRBJ1-3; a possible D gene is TRBD1 (5 bases). Specimen: blood. In nucleotides, the CDR3 is TGTGCCAGCAGTCGGGACTCTTCTGGAAACACCATATATTTT. Residues: CASSRDSSGNTIYF.